Listed below are T cell receptor beta chains from one sample, sequenced in a study of cytomegalovirus exposure and HLA in healthy donors. The repertoire was sequenced with immunoSEQ multiplex PCR; TCRdb's copy has only in-frame clones and lacks some. The repertoire has about 160,000 clones, roughly 80% of them found once; the top ten carry about 1.4%. The sequenced sample was PBMCs. The receptors derive from a woman between 25 and 40 years old in good health and CMV-seronegative. CDR3s include the opening cysteine and the closing phenylalanine or tryptophan. D genes are given only for firm matches. Clone size is stated in some rows and not others, as once, few, many or a class when expanded.

j_call d_call v_call clone_size cdr3_aa
TRBJ1-1 - TRBV7-2 - CASSWAMNTEAFF
TRBJ1-6 - TRBV4-2 once CASSQDRGAPLHF
TRBJ1-5 TRBD1 TRBV5-5 - CASSPNFDRARNQPQHF
TRBJ1-2 TRBD1 TRBV9 - CASSITTGRVNYGYTF
TRBJ1-2 - TRBV6-5 - CASSQILDSHHGYTF
TRBJ1-1 - TRBV7-2 - CASSLELGTEAFF
TRBJ2-7 - TRBV7-9 - CASSLATGSSYEQYF
TRBJ1-5 - TRBV19 few CASSSWDLGPQHF
TRBJ1-2 - TRBV5-5 - CASSLAAAGNYGYTF
TRBJ2-2 - TRBV18 once CASSPQRRDTGELFF
TRBJ1-1 - TRBV21-1 - CASRERRSRRCVEAFF
TRBJ1-6 - TRBV21-1 - CASKLGHRVYNSPLHF
TRBJ1-1 - TRBV10-3 - CAISWRGLAEAFF
TRBJ2-1 - TRBV9 - CASSVVGVTYNEQFF
TRBJ2-7 - TRBV5-1 - CASRAGTYEQYF
TRBJ2-5 - TRBV18 once CASSPAVGEKTQYF
TRBJ2-7 - TRBV6-1 - CASSVQGSTYEQYF
TRBJ2-1 TRBD2 TRBV5-1 - CASSLGVGGGHNEQFF
TRBJ1-6 TRBD1 TRBV6-5 many CASSYSRDSNSPLHF
TRBJ2-1 TRBD2 TRBV30 - CAWSGGASGVDEQFF
TRBJ2-7 TRBD2 TRBV2 once CASSTGRIYEQYF
TRBJ1-3 - TRBV11-2 - CASSLALSSGNTIYF
TRBJ1-2 - TRBV2 - CASRAFGQDYGYTF
TRBJ1-5 - TRBV27 - CASSPWLSQPQHF
TRBJ2-1 TRBD2 TRBV5-1 few CASSPGTSGGWEQFF
TRBJ2-4 - TRBV5-4 few CASSATKRGKNIQYF
TRBJ1-2 - TRBV5-4 - CASSSATGFLYGYTF
TRBJ2-3 - TRBV27 few CASSDRGDTQYF
TRBJ1-5 TRBD1 TRBV5-5 - CASSLRDSSNQPQHF
TRBJ1-5 - TRBV30 few CAWSTGTLNQPQHF
TRBJ2-3 TRBD2 TRBV4-1 - CASSQGAGEGTDTQYF
TRBJ1-3 - TRBV7-6 - CASSLEAGISGNTIYF
TRBJ1-1 TRBD1 TRBV6-5 - CASSSGGRTEAFF
TRBJ1-2 - TRBV6-6 - CASKSGDGYTF
TRBJ2-2 TRBD1 TRBV6-5 - CASSRDRTGELFF
TRBJ1-5 - TRBV29-1 - CSVEEQPNQPQHF
TRBJ2-5 TRBD2 TRBV5-6 few CASARGAEIETQYF
TRBJ1-6 - TRBV21-1 - CASSKRDRGQGSYNSPLHF
TRBJ1-2 - TRBV11-2 - CASSYLPGSFYGYTF
TRBJ2-7 - TRBV10-3 - CAISVPPDGASSYEQYF